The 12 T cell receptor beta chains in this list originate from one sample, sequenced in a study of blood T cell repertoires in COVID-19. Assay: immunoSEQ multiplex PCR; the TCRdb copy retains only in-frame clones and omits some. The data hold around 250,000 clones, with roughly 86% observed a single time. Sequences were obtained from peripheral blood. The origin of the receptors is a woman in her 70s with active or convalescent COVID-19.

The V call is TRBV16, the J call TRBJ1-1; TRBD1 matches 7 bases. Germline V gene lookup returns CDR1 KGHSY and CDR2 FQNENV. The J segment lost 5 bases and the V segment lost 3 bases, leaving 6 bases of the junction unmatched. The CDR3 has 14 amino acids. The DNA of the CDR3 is TGTGCCAGCAGCCATAGGGGGCCAGGGACTGAAGCTTTCTTT. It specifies CASSHRGPGTEAFF.

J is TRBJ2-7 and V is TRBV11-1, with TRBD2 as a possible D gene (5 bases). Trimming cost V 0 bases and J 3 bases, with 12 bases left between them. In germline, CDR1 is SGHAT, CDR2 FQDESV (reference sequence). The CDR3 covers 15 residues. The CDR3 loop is CASSLAGSAYYEQYF. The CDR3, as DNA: TGTGCCAGCAGCTTAGCGGGGAGTGCCTACTACGAGCAGTACTTC.

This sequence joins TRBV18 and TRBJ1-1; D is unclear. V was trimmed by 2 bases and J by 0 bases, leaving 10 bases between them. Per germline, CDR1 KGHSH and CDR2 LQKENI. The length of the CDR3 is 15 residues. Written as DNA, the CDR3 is TGTGCCAGCTCACCAGTCGGGGAATTGAACACTGAAGCTTTCTTT. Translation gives CASSPVGELNTEAFF.

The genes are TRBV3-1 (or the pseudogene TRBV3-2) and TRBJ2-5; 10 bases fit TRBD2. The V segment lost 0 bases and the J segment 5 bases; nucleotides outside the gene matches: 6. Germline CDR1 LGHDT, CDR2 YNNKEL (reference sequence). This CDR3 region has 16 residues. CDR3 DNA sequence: TGTGCCAGCAGCCAAGACCTAGCGGGGGTCGGGGAGACCCAGTACTTC. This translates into CASSQDLAGVGETQYF.

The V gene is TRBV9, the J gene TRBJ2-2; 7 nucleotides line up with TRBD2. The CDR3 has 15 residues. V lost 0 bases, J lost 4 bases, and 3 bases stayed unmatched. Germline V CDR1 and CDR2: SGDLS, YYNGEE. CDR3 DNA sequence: TGTGCCAGCAGCGTAGTGGGAGGGAGCACCGGGGAGCTGTTTTTT. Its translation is CASSVVGGSTGELFF. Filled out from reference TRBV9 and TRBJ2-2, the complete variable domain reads DSGVTQTPKHLITATGQRVTLRCSPRSGDLSVYWYQQSLDQGLQFLIQYYNGEERAKGNILERFSAQQFPDLHSELNLSSLELGDSALYFCASSVVGGSTGELFFGEGSRLTVL.

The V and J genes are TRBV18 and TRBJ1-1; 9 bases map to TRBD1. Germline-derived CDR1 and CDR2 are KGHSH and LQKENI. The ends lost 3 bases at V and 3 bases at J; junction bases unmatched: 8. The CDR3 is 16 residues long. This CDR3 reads CASSPPTGGLHTEAFF. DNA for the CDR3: TGTGCCAGCTCACCTCCTACAGGGGGCCTCCACACTGAAGCTTTCTTT.

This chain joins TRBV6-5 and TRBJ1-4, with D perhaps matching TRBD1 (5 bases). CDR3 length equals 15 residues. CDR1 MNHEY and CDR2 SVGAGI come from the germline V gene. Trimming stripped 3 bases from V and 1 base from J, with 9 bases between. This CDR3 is CASSYGRVTNEKLFF. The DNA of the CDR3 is TGTGCCAGCAGTTATGGCAGGGTAACTAATGAAAAACTGTTTTTT.

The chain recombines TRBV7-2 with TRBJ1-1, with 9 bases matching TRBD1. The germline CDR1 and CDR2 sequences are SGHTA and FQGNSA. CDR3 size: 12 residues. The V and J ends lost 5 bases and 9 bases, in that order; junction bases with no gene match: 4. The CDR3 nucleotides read TGTGCCAGCAGCGCCGGGACAGGGAAAGCTTTCTTT. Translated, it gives CASSAGTGKAFF.

This CDR3 reads CASSYPEDWNTEAFF. The DNA for the CDR3 is TGTGCCAGCAGTTACCCCGAGGACTGGAACACTGAAGCTTTCTTT. The chain employs TRBV6-6 and TRBJ1-1; D uncertain. V was shortened by 2 bases and J by 1 base, with 11 bases between the two germline ends. The CDR3 covers 15 residues. Germline V gene lookup returns CDR1 MNHNY and CDR2 SVGAGI (reference sequence).

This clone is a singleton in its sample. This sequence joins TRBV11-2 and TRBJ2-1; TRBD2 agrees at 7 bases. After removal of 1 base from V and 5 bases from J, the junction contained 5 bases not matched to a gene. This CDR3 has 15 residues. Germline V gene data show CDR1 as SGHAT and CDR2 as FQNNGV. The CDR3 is CASSLVGGTDNEQFF. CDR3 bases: TGTGCCAGCAGCTTAGTGGGGGGGACTGACAATGAGCAGTTCTTC.

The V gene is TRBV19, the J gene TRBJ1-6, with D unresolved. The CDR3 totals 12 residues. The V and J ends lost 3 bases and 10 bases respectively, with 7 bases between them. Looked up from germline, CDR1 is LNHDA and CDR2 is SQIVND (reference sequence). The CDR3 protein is CASSIRSSPLHF. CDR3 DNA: TGTGCCAGTAGTATTAGATCCTCACCCCTCCACTTT.

The CDR3 here is CASSFLPGSSTQYF. DNA for the CDR3: TGTGCCAGCAGTTTCCTACCGGGGTCTAGTACGCAGTATTTT. This chain links TRBV6-6 with TRBJ2-3; tentatively, D is TRBD2 (5 bases). The CDR3 has 14 amino acids. Germline V gene data show CDR1 as MNHNY and CDR2 as SVGAGI (reference sequence). Trimming took 4 bases from V and 8 from J, leaving 16 bases between them.